This T cell receptor (beta chain) was recorded in a study of graft-versus-host responses after intestinal transplantation. Findings of the study overall: GvH clones were found in recipient marrow; some appeared first in ileum or blood.

Profiling relied on immunoSEQ multiplex PCR, and the TCRdb table lists in-frame clones only, not all of them. The sample records around 49,000 clones, around 89% being singletons. CDR3 length equals 14 residues. CDR1 LNHDA and CDR2 SQIVND come from the germline V gene (reference sequence). Trimming shortened V by 2 bases and J by 3 bases, and 11 bases separated the two germline ends. Concerning this clone: Its antigen remains unknown.

The source material was unstimulated CD4+ T cells sorted from spleen or lymph node cells, sampled before transplant. This sequence originates from a human donor who was the organ donor for an intestinal transplant. The rearrangement uses TRBV19 and TRBJ2-7; the D is unclear. The CDR3 sequence: CASSIPGNGYEQYF. For the CDR3, the DNA is TGTGCCAGTAGTATACCAGGTAACGGCTACGAGCAGTACTTC.